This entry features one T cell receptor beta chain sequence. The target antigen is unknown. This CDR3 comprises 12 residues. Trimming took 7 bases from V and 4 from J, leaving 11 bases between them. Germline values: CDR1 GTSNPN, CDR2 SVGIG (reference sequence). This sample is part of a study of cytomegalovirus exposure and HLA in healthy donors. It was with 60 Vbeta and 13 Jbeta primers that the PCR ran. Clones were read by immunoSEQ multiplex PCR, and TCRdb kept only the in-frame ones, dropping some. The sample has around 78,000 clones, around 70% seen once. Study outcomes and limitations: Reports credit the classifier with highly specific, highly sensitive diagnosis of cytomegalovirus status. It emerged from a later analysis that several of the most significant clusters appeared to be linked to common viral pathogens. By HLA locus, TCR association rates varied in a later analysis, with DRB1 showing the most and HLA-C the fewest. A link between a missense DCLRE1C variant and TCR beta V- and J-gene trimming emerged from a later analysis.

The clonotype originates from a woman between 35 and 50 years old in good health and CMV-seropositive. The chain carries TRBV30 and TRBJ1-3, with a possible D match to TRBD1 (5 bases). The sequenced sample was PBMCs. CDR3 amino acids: CASTNRGNTIYF. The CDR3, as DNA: TGTGCCTCTACAAACAGGGGAAACACCATATATTTT.